This T cell receptor beta chain stems from a study of blood T cell repertoires in COVID-19. The table came from immunoSEQ multiplex PCR; TCRdb's copy has only in-frame clones and leaves some out. The sample includes about 260,000 clones, about 90% seen only once; the top ten take about 4%. The specimen sequenced was peripheral blood. The source of this sequence is a woman aged 40 to 55 with acute or convalescent COVID-19.

The CDR3 loop is CASSSTGEPLETQYF. The CDR3, as DNA: TGCGCCAGCAGCTCGACAGGGGAACCCCTCGAGACCCAGTACTTC. The rearrangement joins TRBV5-1 to TRBJ2-5; 8 bases are a match to TRBD1. CDR1 and CDR2 (germline): SGHRS, YFSETQ. This CDR3 has 15 amino acids. Unmatched junction bases numbered 9, after V lost 3 bases and J lost 5 bases.